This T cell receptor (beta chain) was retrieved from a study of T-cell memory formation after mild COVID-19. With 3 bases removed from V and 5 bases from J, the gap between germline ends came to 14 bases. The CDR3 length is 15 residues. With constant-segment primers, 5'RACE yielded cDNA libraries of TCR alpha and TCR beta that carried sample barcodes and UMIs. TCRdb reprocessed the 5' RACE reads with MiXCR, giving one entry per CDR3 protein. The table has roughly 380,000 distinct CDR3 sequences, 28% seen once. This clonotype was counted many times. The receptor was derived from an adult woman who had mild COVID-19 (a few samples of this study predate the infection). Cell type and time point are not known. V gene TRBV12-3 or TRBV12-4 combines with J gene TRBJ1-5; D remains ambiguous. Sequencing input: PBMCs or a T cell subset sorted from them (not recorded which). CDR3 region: CASSFRAQYDQPQHF. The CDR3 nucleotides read TGTGCCAGCAGTTTTAGGGCACAATACGATCAGCCCCAGCATTTT.